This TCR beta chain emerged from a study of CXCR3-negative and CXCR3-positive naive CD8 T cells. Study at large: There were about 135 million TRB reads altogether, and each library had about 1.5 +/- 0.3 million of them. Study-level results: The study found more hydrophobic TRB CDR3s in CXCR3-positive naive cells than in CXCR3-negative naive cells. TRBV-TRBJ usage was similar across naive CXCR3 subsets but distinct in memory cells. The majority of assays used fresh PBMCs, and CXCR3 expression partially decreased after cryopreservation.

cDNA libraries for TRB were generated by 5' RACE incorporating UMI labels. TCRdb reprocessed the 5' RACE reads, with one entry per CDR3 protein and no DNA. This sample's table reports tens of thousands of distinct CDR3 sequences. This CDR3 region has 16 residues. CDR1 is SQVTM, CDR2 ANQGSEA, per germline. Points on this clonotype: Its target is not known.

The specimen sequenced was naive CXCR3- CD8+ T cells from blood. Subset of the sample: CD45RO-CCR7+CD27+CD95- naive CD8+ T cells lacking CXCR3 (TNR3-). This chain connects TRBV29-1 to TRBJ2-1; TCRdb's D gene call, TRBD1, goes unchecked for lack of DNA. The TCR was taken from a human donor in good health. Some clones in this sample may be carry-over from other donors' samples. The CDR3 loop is CSVEDPGQGAWNEQFF.